The 12 T cell receptor beta chains given below trace back to one sample, sequenced in a study of blood T cell repertoires in COVID-19. Sequencing used immunoSEQ multiplex PCR; TCRdb keeps in-frame clones, though not all of them. The sample lists approximately 120,000 clones; more than 80% were seen once. The source material was peripheral blood. The receptors shown here come from a human donor in a cohort sampled during active COVID-19.

J is TRBJ1-5 and V is TRBV19, with a possible D match to TRBD1 (5 bases). The CDR3 is 15 residues long. Germline lookup yields CDR1 LNHDA and CDR2 SQIVND (reference sequence). V lost 6 bases to trimming and J lost 1 base, with 13 bases between them. CDR3 nucleotides: TGTGCCAGTAGGGGCAGGGTATCGAGCAATCAGCCCCAGCATTTT. Amino acid sequence: CASRGRVSSNQPQHF.

The chain has TRBV28 and TRBJ2-1; 7 bases are a match to TRBD2. CDR1 is MDHEN and CDR2 is SYDVKM in the germline V gene. The V segment lost 6 bases and the J segment 1 base; nucleotides outside the gene matches: 9. CDR3 size: 16 residues. CDR3 region: CASSSRGGSSYNEQFF. The DNA for the CDR3 is TGTGCCAGCAGCTCTCGGGGCGGGAGTTCCTACAATGAGCAGTTCTTC.

This chain links TRBV6-5 with TRBJ1-4, with a weak D call TRBD1 (6 bases). CDR3 length: 16 amino acids. Trimming took 4 bases from V and 4 from J, leaving 16 bases between them. Germline V CDR1 and CDR2: MNHEY, SVGAGI. The CDR3 DNA follows: TGTGCCAGCAGTTTCGGGGGGGCGTTCTTTAATGAAAAACTGTTTTTT. It encodes CASSFGGAFFNEKLFF.

The chain is built from TRBV4-1 and TRBJ2-1, with 11 bases fitting TRBD1. V gave up 1 base and J gave up 0 bases; unmatched junction bases: 5. The CDR3 is made up of 18 amino acids. Per the germline V gene, CDR1 is MGHRA and CDR2 is YSYEKL. The CDR3 here is CASSQGFGTGGSYNEQFF. The CDR3 coding sequence is TGCGCCAGCAGCCAAGGGTTCGGGACAGGGGGCTCCTACAATGAGCAGTTCTTC.

This sequence joins TRBV30 and TRBJ1-5; the match to TRBD1 covers 9 bases. The germline gives CDR1 GTSNPN, CDR2 SVGIG (reference sequence). CDR3 length: 15 residues. The V gene end was trimmed by 2 bases and the J gene end by 1 base; junction bases not matched to a gene: 3. The CDR3 reads CAWSSGQGSNQPQHF. CDR3 in DNA: TGTGCCTGGAGTAGTGGACAGGGGAGCAATCAGCCCCAGCATTTT.

The chain couples TRBV27 to TRBJ1-2; D is unclear. Trimming stripped 5 bases from V and 8 bases from J, with 15 bases between. This CDR3 has 13 residues. In germline, CDR1 is MNHEY, CDR2 SMNVEV (reference sequence). CDR3 sequence reads: CASSSIADRGYTF. The CDR3 DNA reads as TGTGCCAGCAGTAGCATAGCCGACCGGGGCTACACCTTC.

This chain links TRBV28 with TRBJ1-1; 7 nucleotides agree with TRBD1. The CDR3 is 14 amino acids. Unmatched junction bases numbered 2, after V lost 3 bases and J lost 1 base. Looked up from germline, CDR1 is MDHEN and CDR2 is SYDVKM. CDR3 protein: CASSFNRGNTEAFF. The CDR3, as DNA: TGTGCCAGCAGTTTTAACAGGGGGAACACTGAAGCTTTCTTT.

Worth noting for this clone: A junction boundary mismatches the germline segment, possibly from a read error. The identical CDR3 is also encoded by other nucleotide sequences in the sample. The chain joins TRBV6-5 to TRBJ1-3; tentative D call: TRBD1 (6 bases). CDR3 length: 15 amino acids. The germline V gene has CDR1 MNHEY and CDR2 SVGAGI. The CDR3 nucleotides read TGTGCTAGCATGATCGGGGGGCAGACTGGAAACACCATATATTTT. Translation gives CASMIGGQTGNTIYF.

The chain recombines TRBV3-1 (or the pseudogene TRBV3-2) with TRBJ2-5; 9 nucleotides align to TRBD2. This CDR3 is 16 amino acids long. Looked up from germline, CDR1 is LGHDT and CDR2 is YNNKEL (reference sequence). J was trimmed by 1 base and V by 3 bases; bases with no gene match: 6. This CDR3 is CASSHGSGGPQETQYF. CDR3 DNA sequence: TGTGCCAGCAGCCACGGGAGCGGGGGGCCCCAAGAGACCCAGTACTTC.

There are a few counts of this clone. The rearrangement uses TRBV11-1 and TRBJ2-7; no clear D gene. The CDR3 extends over 13 amino acids. V was cut by 3 bases and J by 1 base, with 7 bases left in between. The V gene's germline CDR1 is SGHAT and CDR2 FQDESV (reference sequence). The CDR3 DNA follows: TGTGCCAGCAGCTTCGGGTTTTCCTACGAGCAGTACTTC. It codes for CASSFGFSYEQYF.

The rearrangement joins TRBV3-1 (or the pseudogene TRBV3-2) to TRBJ1-4, with 9 bases lining up with TRBD1. The length of the CDR3 is 16 residues. CDR1 and CDR2 (germline): LGHDT, YNNKEL (reference sequence). V shed 0 bases, J shed 5 bases, and the junction held 4 bases outside the gene matches. The CDR3 is CASSQELGTGNEKLFF. DNA of the CDR3: TGTGCCAGCAGCCAAGAACTTGGGACAGGGAATGAAAAACTGTTTTTT.

The V call is TRBV28, the J call TRBJ2-7; 11 nucleotides agree with TRBD2. CDR1 is MDHEN, CDR2 SYDVKM, per germline. The CDR3 has 17 amino acids. The junction had 15 bases not matched to a gene; V was cut back by 6 bases and J by 5 bases. CDR3 sequence: CASSPGSTSGNMDEQYF. CDR3 DNA sequence: TGTGCCAGCAGCCCTGGTTCGACTAGCGGGAATATGGACGAGCAGTACTTC.